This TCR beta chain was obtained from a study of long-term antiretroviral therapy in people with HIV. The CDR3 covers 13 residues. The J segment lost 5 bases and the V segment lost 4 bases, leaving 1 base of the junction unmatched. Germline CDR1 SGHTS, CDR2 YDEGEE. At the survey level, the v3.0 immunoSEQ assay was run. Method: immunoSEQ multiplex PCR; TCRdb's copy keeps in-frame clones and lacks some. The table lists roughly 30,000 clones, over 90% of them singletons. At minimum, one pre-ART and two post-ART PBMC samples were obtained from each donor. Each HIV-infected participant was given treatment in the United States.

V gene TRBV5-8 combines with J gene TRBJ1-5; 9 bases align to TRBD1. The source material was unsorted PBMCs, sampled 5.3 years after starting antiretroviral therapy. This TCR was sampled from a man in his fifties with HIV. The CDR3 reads CASSRDRDQPQHF. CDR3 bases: TGTGCCAGCAGCAGGGACAGGGATCAGCCCCAGCATTTT.